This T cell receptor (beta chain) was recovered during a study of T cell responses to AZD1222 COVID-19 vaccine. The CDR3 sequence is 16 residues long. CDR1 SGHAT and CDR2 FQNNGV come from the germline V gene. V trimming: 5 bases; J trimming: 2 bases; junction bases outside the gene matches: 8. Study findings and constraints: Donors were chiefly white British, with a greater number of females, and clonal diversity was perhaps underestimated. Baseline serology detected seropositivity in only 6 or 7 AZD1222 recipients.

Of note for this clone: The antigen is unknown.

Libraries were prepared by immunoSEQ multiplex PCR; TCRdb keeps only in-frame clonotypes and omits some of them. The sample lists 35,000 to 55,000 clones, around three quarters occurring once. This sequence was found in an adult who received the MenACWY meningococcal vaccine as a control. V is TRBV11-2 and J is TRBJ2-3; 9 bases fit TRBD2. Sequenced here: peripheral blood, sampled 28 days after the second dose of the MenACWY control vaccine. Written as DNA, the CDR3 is TGTGCCAGCAGCCCCAGGGCGGGGGGGTACACAGATACGCAGTATTTT. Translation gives CASSPRAGGYTDTQYF.